These 2 T cell receptor beta chains came from one sample sequenced in a study of blood T cells in healthy people across ages. Together with a sample-barcoded 5' primer, a J-beta primer mix was included in a second PCR lasting about 6 to 11 cycles. TCRdb recomputed calls from the 5' RACE reads with MiXCR, one row per CDR3 protein. Here the sample spans hundreds of thousands of distinct CDR3 sequences, about 20% being singletons. Sample: blood. The receptors originated from a man in his 70s in good health.

This clonotype occurred many times. The chain has TRBV5-1 and TRBJ2-7; D may correspond to TRBD1 or TRBD2 (5 bases each). Germline V gene data show CDR1 as SGHRS and CDR2 as YFSETQ. The CDR3 sequence is 15 residues long. The germline V and J ends were trimmed by 5 bases and 0 bases, with 15 bases remaining between them. Written as DNA, the CDR3 is TGCGCCAGCAGAACGACAGTGGGGGACTCCTACGAGCAGTACTTC. This translates into CASRTTVGDSYEQYF.

Of note for this clonotype: Mismatch with germline at one junction end may stem from a read error. The chain links TRBV28 to TRBJ2-5; tentatively, D is TRBD1 or TRBD2 (5 bases each). The germline V gene has CDR1 MDHEN and CDR2 SYDVKM. This CDR3 comprises 11 residues. The CDR3 coding sequence is TGTGCCAGCAGTTCCGGGACCCCCCTGGTCTTC. It codes for CASSSGTPLVF. Based on the CDR3 plus reference TRBV28 and TRBJ2-5, the full variable domain is DVKVTQSSRYLVKRTGEKVFLECVQDMDHENMFWYRQDPGLGLRLIYFSYDVKMKEKGDIPEGYSVSREKKERFSLILESASTNQTSMYLCASSSGTPLVFGPGTRLLVL.